Shown below are 3 T cell receptor beta chains from a single sample sequenced in a study of blood T cell repertoires in COVID-19. Libraries were prepared by immunoSEQ multiplex PCR; TCRdb keeps only in-frame clonotypes and omits some of them. The table includes about 250,000 clones, over 70% detected once. Sequencing was carried out using peripheral blood. The receptor source for this set is a woman over 75 with acute or convalescent COVID-19.

J is TRBJ2-1 and V is TRBV6-5; TRBD2 agrees at 12 bases. The ends lost 5 bases at V and 11 bases at J; junction bases unmatched: 10. CDR3 length: 15 amino acids. CDR1 and CDR2 (germline): MNHEY, SVGAGI. Here the CDR3 DNA reads TGTGCCAGCAGTCAGTCGGGACTAGCGGGTTCTAAGCAGTTCTTC. It yields the protein CASSQSGLAGSKQFF.

This chain joins TRBV29-1 and TRBJ1-2; TRBD1 aligns across 8 bases. Trimming cost V 4 bases and J 0 bases; bases outside gene matches: 1. Looked up from germline, CDR1 is SQVTM and CDR2 is ANQGSEA. This CDR3 region has 13 residues. CDR3 loop: CSVVDRANYGYTF. CDR3 coding DNA: TGCAGCGTTGTGGACAGGGCTAACTATGGCTACACCTTC.

This chain joins TRBV2 and TRBJ2-7, with D possibly TRBD1 on 5 matching bases. Germline V gene sequence: CDR1 SNHLY, CDR2 FYNNEI. The V and J ends lost 5 bases and 5 bases respectively, with 13 bases between them. The CDR3 runs 13 residues. Here the CDR3 DNA reads TGTGCCAGCAGTCCAGACAGCAGGAACGAGCAGTACTTC. As protein: CASSPDSRNEQYF.